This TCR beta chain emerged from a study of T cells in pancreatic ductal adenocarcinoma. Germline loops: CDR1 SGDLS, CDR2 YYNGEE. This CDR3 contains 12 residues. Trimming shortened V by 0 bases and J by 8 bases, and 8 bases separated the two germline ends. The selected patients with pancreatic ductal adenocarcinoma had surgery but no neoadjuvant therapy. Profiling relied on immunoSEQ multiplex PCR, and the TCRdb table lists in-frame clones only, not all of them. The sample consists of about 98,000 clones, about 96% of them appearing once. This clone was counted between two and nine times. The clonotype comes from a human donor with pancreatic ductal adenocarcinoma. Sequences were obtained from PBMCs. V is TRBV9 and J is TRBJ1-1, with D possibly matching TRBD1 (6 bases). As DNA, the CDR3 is TGTGCCAGCAGCGTAGTGGACAGAGAAGCTTTCTTT. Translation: CASSVVDREAFF.